This T cell receptor (beta chain) was recovered during a study of blood T cells in healthy people across ages. Whole-study context: The template switching approach captured approximately one barcoded beta molecule for every two T cells. Overall study results and limits: TCR beta diversity tracked closely with naive T cell percentage.

The table lists this clonotype with a count of one. The antigen remains unidentified. Caucasian, healthy and from Russia, the donors were aged between roughly 6 and 95. The germline V and J ends were trimmed by 4 bases and 7 bases, with 19 bases remaining between them. This CDR3 is 15 amino acids long. Germline V gene sequence: CDR1 MGHRA, CDR2 YSYEKL. Using a J-beta primer mix together with a sample-barcoded 5' primer, a second PCR was run for about 6 to 11 cycles. Every sample returned 2.5 million or more CDR3-containing paired-end reads. In TCRdb, the 5' RACE reads were re-called with MiXCR into one record per CDR3 protein. The table includes 920,000 or so distinct CDR3 sequences, roughly 45% detected once.

The origin of this receptor is a woman between 55 and 75 years old in good health. This sequence joins TRBV4-1 and TRBJ1-1; weak D call: TRBD1 (5 bases). The specimen sequenced was blood. CDR3 DNA sequence: TGCGCCAGCAGCCCCTTACTTGGGGGAAGCGGTGAAGCTTTCTTT. Its protein product is CASSPLLGGSGEAFF.